This TCR beta chain came from a study of cytomegalovirus exposure and HLA in healthy donors. The study ran its PCR with 60 Vbeta and 13 Jbeta primers. Produced via immunoSEQ multiplex PCR; TCRdb's table is partial and in-frame only. The table records 250,000 or so clones, 70% to 90% of them present only once. The CDR3 sequence is 13 residues long. CDR1 and CDR2 (germline): LNHDA, SQIVND (reference sequence). The V end lost 4 bases, the J end lost 3 bases, and 7 bases lay between the germline ends. The chain uses TRBV19 and TRBJ1-5; unclear D gene. The sample consisted of PBMCs. The receptor was derived from a human donor in good health. The CDR3 reads CASSKGDNQPQHF. Written as DNA, the CDR3 is TGTGCCAGTAGTAAGGGAGACAATCAGCCCCAGCATTTT. Based on the CDR3 plus reference TRBV19 and TRBJ1-5, the full variable domain is DGGITQSPKYLFRKEGQNVTLSCEQNLNHDAMYWYRQDPGQGLRLIYYSQIVNDFQKGDIAEGYSVSREKKESFPLTVTSAQKNPTAFYLCASSKGDNQPQHFGDGTRLSIL.